Reported below is one TCR beta chain. The data are from a study of blood T cell repertoires in COVID-19. About the study: There were acute and convalescent COVID-19 samples, and they came from the United States, Italy and Spain.

Individuals aged 18 to 89 years were recruited from 24 US areas. Contact with a PCR-confirmed or clinician-diagnosed COVID-19 case occurred within 2 weeks of entry. Germline values: CDR1 MDHEN, CDR2 SYDVKM. The CDR3 is 14 residues long. The V and J ends lost 6 bases and 7 bases, in that order; junction bases with no gene match: 8. Original processing notes: Scientists estimated how many nucleated cells there were by amplifying reference gene primers. Sequencing used immunoSEQ multiplex PCR; TCRdb keeps in-frame clones, though not all of them. V, J and clone size are those of that table, while D and trimming were read from the DNA. In the table there are 250,000 or so clones, around 93% of which are singletons.

The chain combines TRBV28 with TRBJ2-7; 11 bases match TRBD1. The receptor was derived from a middle-aged man who had been exposed to COVID-19. Input material: PBMCs or T cells enriched from blood (not recorded which). The chain's CDR3 is CASRPGQGAREQYF. CDR3 nucleotide sequence: TGTGCCAGCAGACCAGGACAGGGGGCGAGAGAGCAGTACTTC.